The 12 T cell receptor beta chains given below trace back to one sample, sequenced in a study of blood T cell repertoires in COVID-19. Generated by immunoSEQ multiplex PCR, the TCRdb table keeps only in-frame clones and is missing some. The sample has 90,000 to 150,000 clones, 85% to 90% seen once. Sequencing was carried out using peripheral blood. The source is a woman aged 45-65 years with active or convalescent COVID-19.

The rearrangement links TRBV7-8 to TRBJ1-1, with D unresolved. The CDR3 extends over 12 amino acids. Germline V lookup: CDR1 SGHVS, CDR2 FQNEAQ. Deletions cut 0 bases from V and 9 bases from J, with 8 bases between. CDR3 bases: TGTGCCAGCAGCTTAGCCGGCGGGAAAGCTTTCTTT. Its translation is CASSLAGGKAFF. The full variable domain, its missing parts supplied by reference TRBV7-8 and TRBJ1-1, is GAGVSQSPRYKVAKRGQDVALRCDPISGHVSLFWYQQALGQGPEFLTYFQNEAQLDKSGLPSDRFFAERPEGSVSTLKIQRTQQEDSAVYLCASSLAGGKAFFGQGTRLTVV.

The chain couples TRBV6-4 to TRBJ2-1; no reliable D call. The CDR3 loop spans 14 amino acids. Germline V CDR1 and CDR2: MRHNA, SNTAGT. V shed 3 bases and J shed 4 bases, with 10 bases lying between them. The CDR3 loop is CASSEGLRYNEQFF. Written as DNA, the CDR3 is TGTGCCAGCAGTGAGGGCCTTCGTTACAATGAGCAGTTCTTC.

The chain carries TRBV7-6 and TRBJ1-2, with a possible D match to TRBD1 (6 bases). Trimming removed 1 base at V and 2 bases at J, with 17 bases between. CDR1 is SGHVS and CDR2 is FNYEAQ in the germline V gene. This CDR3 contains 17 residues. Here the CDR3 reads CASSLETGQISNYGYTF. The CDR3 DNA follows: TGTGCCAGCAGCTTAGAGACCGGACAGATTTCCAACTATGGCTACACCTTC. The full variable domain, completed using reference TRBV7-6 and TRBJ1-2, is GAGVSQSPRYKVTKRGQDVALRCDPISGHVSLYWYRQALGQGPEFLTYFNYEAQQDKSGLPNDRFSAERPEGSISTLTIQRTEQRDSAMYRCASSLETGQISNYGYTFGSGTRLTVV.

The chain has TRBV7-2 and TRBJ1-6, with D uncertain. This CDR3 has 13 amino acids. Germline assignment: CDR1 SGHTA and CDR2 FQGNSA. Trimming took 6 bases from V and 10 from J, leaving 13 bases between them. The CDR3 protein is CASSFRAQSPLHF. In DNA form, the CDR3 reads TGTGCCAGCAGTTTTAGAGCCCAATCACCCCTCCACTTT.

J is TRBJ2-5 and V is TRBV11-2, with D maybe TRBD2 (5 bases). Deletions cut 3 bases from V and 5 bases from J, with 22 bases between. Germline V gene data show CDR1 as SGHAT and CDR2 as FQNNGV. There are 17 residues in the CDR3. CDR3 amino acids: CASSFTYQRPLGETQYF. Here the CDR3 DNA reads TGTGCCAGCAGCTTTACTTATCAGCGGCCCTTAGGGGAGACCCAGTACTTC.

The chain uses TRBV18 and TRBJ2-1, with 7 bases lining up with TRBD2. This CDR3 contains 13 residues. From germline, CDR1 is KGHSH and CDR2 LQKENI. The V gene end was trimmed by 4 bases and the J gene end by 9 bases; junction bases not matched to a gene: 6. The chain's CDR3 is CASSLGLDGEQFF. The CDR3, as DNA: TGTGCCAGCTCACTTGGACTAGATGGTGAGCAGTTCTTC.

This clone showed up just a few times. The CDR3 region is CASSESLRREAFF. The CDR3 DNA follows: TGTGCCAGCAGTGAAAGTTTAAGGAGAGAAGCTTTCTTT. The chain employs TRBV6-1 and TRBJ1-1; D is unclear. The CDR3 has 13 amino acids. V gave up 2 bases and J gave up 8 bases, with 12 bases separating them. Germline V gene sequence: CDR1 MNHNS, CDR2 SASEGT.

The chain uses TRBV9 and TRBJ2-1; D might be TRBD1 (6 bases). The length of the CDR3 is 16 residues. V was shortened by 3 bases and J by 0 bases, with 13 bases between the two germline ends. The germline gives CDR1 SGDLS, CDR2 YYNGEE. CDR3 amino acids: CASSEGVKSSYNEQFF. CDR3 coding DNA: TGTGCCAGCAGCGAGGGGGTCAAAAGCTCCTACAATGAGCAGTTCTTC. The whole variable domain, filled in from reference TRBV9 and TRBJ2-1, reads DSGVTQTPKHLITATGQRVTLRCSPRSGDLSVYWYQQSLDQGLQFLIQYYNGEERAKGNILERFSAQQFPDLHSELNLSSLELGDSALYFCASSEGVKSSYNEQFFGPGTRLTVL.

The CDR3: CASSYGPGQGTRSVEAFF. CDR3 DNA: TGTGCCAGCAGTTACGGACCGGGACAGGGGACCCGCTCTGTTGAAGCTTTCTTT. The J gene is TRBJ1-1, the V gene TRBV6-2 or TRBV6-3, with TRBD1 matching 10 bases. Germline V CDR1 and CDR2: MNHEY, SVGEGT. CDR3 size: 18 residues. With V trimmed by 2 bases and J by 7 bases, 16 bases remained unmatched.

CDR3 nucleotide sequence: TGTGCCAGCAGTTTCGTTACGGCCCAGTACTTC. Residues: CASSFVTAQYF. The chain recombines TRBV28 with TRBJ2-5, with D unresolved. Germline lookup yields CDR1 MDHEN and CDR2 SYDVKM. The CDR3 loop spans 11 amino acids. V was trimmed by 3 bases and J by 9 bases, leaving 8 bases between them.

The rearrangement uses TRBV6-5 and TRBJ1-2; weak D call: TRBD1 (5 bases). Germline CDR1 and CDR2: MNHEY and SVGAGI. CDR3 size: 13 residues. Between the trimmed V and J ends, which lost 6 bases and 8 bases, there was a span of 16 bases. CDR3 nucleotides: TGTGCCAGCAGAGGAGGGGTCGGGGAGGGCTACACCTTC. Translation gives CASRGGVGEGYTF.

In this sample, this clone turned up once. V and J are TRBV28 and TRBJ1-2; perhaps TRBD1 as D (6 bases). Germline CDR1 is MDHEN and CDR2 is SYDVKM. The germline V and J ends were trimmed by 7 bases and 0 bases, with 18 bases remaining between them. The length of the CDR3 is 16 residues. DNA of the CDR3: TGTGCCAGCACCCTCGGGGGGGCCAACGCTAACTATGGCTACACCTTC. Protein sequence: CASTLGGANANYGYTF.